This TCR beta chain was obtained from a study of cytomegalovirus exposure and HLA in healthy donors. Sequenced by immunoSEQ multiplex PCR; TCRdb stores in-frame clones only, minus some. This table has fewer than 120,000 clones, about 92% appearing once. The V gene's germline CDR1 is SEHNR and CDR2 FQNEAQ (reference sequence). Trimming cost V 5 bases and J 9 bases; bases outside gene matches: 14. The CDR3 loop spans 17 amino acids. Sequencing was carried out using PBMCs. The gene calls are TRBV7-9 and TRBJ2-1; 12 bases line up with TRBD2. The TCR originated in a woman aged 18-30 years in good health and CMV-seronegative. Here the CDR3 reads CASSPRRLAGDQREQFF. The CDR3 bases are TGTGCCAGCAGCCCACGCCGACTAGCGGGAGATCAACGTGAGCAGTTCTTC. The full variable domain, with the rest looked up from reference TRBV7-9 and TRBJ2-1, is DTGVSQNPRHKITKRGQNVTFRCDPISEHNRLYWYRQTLGQGPEFLTYFQNEAQLEKSRLLSDRFSAERPKGSFSTLEIQRTEQGDSAMYLCASSPRRLAGDQREQFFGPGTRLTVL.